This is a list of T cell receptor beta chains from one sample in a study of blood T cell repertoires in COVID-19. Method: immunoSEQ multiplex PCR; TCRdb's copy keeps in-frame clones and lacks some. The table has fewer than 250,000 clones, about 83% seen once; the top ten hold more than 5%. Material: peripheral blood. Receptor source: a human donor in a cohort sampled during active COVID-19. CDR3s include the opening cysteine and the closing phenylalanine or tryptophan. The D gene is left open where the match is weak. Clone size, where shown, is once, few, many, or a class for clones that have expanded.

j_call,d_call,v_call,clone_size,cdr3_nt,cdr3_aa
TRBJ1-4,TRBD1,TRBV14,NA,TGTGCCAGCAGCCAAGTCTCCGGGACAGTTGAAAAACTGTTTTTT,CASSQVSGTVEKLFF
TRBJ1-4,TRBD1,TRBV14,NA,TGTGCCAGCAGCCAGACAGGGGGCTCTTGGGAAAAACTGTTTTTT,CASSQTGGSWEKLFF
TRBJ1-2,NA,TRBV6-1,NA,TGTGCCAGCAGTGAAGTAAGGGGGAATGCTAACTATGGCTACACCTTC,CASSEVRGNANYGYTF
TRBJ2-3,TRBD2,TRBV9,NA,TGTGCCAGCAGCGTAGGCGGGACTAGCGGCACAGATACGCAGTATTTT,CASSVGGTSGTDTQYF
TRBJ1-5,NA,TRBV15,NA,TGTGCCACCAGCAGAGAGACAGCCTTGAGCAATCAGCCCCAGCATTTT,CATSRETALSNQPQHF
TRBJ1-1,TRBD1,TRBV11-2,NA,TGTGCCAGCAGCTTAGCTTTCAGGGACAGGGGGCGCACTGAAGCTTTCTTT,CASSLAFRDRGRTEAFF
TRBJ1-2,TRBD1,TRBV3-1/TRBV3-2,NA,TGTGCCAGCAGCCAAGACACAGGGGGCCACTATGGCTACACCTTC,CASSQDTGGHYGYTF
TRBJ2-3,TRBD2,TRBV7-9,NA,TGTGCCAGCAGCTTGGGAGGGGCGAAAGATACGCAGTATTTT,CASSLGGAKDTQYF
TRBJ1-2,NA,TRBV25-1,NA,TGTGCCAGCAGTGAACGAAATTTAAAGACGGGGATGGACTATGGCTACACCTTC,CASSERNLKTGMDYGYTF
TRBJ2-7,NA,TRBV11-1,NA,TGTGCCAGCAGCTCCAGCGGGGACACCGAGCAGTACTTC,CASSSSGDTEQYF
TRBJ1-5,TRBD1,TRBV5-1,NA,TGCGCCAGCAGCTTCGGGACAGGGGATCAGCCCCAGCATTTT,CASSFGTGDQPQHF
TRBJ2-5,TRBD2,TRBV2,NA,TGTGCCAGCGTGATCCAAGCGGGAGATGGGGAGACCCAGTACTTC,CASVIQAGDGETQYF
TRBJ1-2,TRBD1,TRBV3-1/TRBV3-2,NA,TGTGCCAGCAGACAGACAGGGGCACCCTATGGCTACACCTTC,CASRQTGAPYGYTF
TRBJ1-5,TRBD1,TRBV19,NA,TGTGCCAGTAGTATTACAGGGGGAAATCAGCCCCAGCATTTT,CASSITGGNQPQHF
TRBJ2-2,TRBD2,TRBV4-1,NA,TGCGCCAGCAGCCTCAATCGAGCGGGAGGAGAAACCGGGGAGCTGTTTTTT,CASSLNRAGGETGELFF
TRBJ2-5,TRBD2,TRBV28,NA,TGTGCCAGCAGCTCTCTGGGGACTAGCGGGACGGAGACCCAGTACTTC,CASSSLGTSGTETQYF
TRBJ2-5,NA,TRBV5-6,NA,TGTGCCAGCAGCTTGAGGAGGGCTGCAAAGACCCAGTACTTC,CASSLRRAAKTQYF
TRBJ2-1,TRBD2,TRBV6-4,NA,TGTGCCAGCAGTGTGAAACTAGCGGGAGTGTCTGAGCAGTTCTTC,CASSVKLAGVSEQFF
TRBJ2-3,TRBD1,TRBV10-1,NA,TGCGCCAGCAGTGAGCCCGGGACAGGGGGGACAGATACGCAGTATTTT,CASSEPGTGGTDTQYF
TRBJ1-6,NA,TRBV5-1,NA,TGCGCCAGCAGCTTAGGTCAGGGAATGGGTTCACCCCTCCACTTT,CASSLGQGMGSPLHF
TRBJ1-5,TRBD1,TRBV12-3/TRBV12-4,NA,TGTGCCACCTCCGGGACAGGGGACCAGCCCCAGCATTTT,CATSGTGDQPQHF
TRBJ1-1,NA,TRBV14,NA,TGTGCCAGCAGCCTCACCGCAGGGTACACTGAAGCTTTCTTT,CASSLTAGYTEAFF
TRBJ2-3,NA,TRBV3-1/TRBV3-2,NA,TGTGCCAGCAGTCGCCCCTCAGCGGGAGATACGCAGTATTTT,CASSRPSAGDTQYF
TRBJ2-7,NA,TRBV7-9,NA,TGTGCCAGCAGCCCCCCAGGAGGGAACTACGAGCAGTACTTC,CASSPPGGNYEQYF
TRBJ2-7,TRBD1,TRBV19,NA,TGTGCCAGTAGTTTCGCCGGGACAGGACCTCTGGAGCAGTACTTC,CASSFAGTGPLEQYF
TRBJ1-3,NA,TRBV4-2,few,TGTGCCAGCAGCCAAGCTTTGGCGGGGGTGGCCGGAAACACCATATATTTT,CASSQALAGVAGNTIYF
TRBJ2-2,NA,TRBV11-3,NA,TGTGCCAGCAGCTCCTATCGCGACAGTCTTCCGGGCGGGGAGCTGTTTTTT,CASSSYRDSLPGGELFF
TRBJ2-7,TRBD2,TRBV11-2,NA,TGTGCCAGCAGGTCCCTGGGGGGGGGAAGGGAGCAGTACTTC,CASRSLGGGREQYF
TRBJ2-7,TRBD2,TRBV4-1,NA,TGCGCCAGCAGCCAACCGCTAGCGGGAGTGGACGAGCAGTACTTC,CASSQPLAGVDEQYF
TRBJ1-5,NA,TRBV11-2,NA,TGTGCCAGCAGCTCCCGCTCAGGCGGGAATCAGCCCCAGCATTTT,CASSSRSGGNQPQHF
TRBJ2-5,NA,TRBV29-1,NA,TGCAGCCTTTGGGGGGAAGAGACCCAGTACTTC,CSLWGEETQYF
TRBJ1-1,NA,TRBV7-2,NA,TGTGCCAGCAGCTTGAGTGGGCTGAACACTGAAGCTTTCTTT,CASSLSGLNTEAFF
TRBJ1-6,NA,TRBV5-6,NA,TGTGCCAGCTGTCACGGAGGCCATATGGTTAATTCACCCCTCCACTTT,CASCHGGHMVNSPLHF
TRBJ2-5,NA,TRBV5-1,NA,TGCGCCAGCAGCTTGGGCACTACACAAGAGACCCAGTACTTC,CASSLGTTQETQYF
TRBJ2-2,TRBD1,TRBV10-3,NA,TGTGCCATCAGTGTACGCGGACAGGGCTCGGCGGGGGAGCTGTTTTTT,CAISVRGQGSAGELFF
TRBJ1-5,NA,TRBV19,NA,TGTGCCAGTAGTATAGAGGCAGGGAATCAGCCCCAGCATTTT,CASSIEAGNQPQHF
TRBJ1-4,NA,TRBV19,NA,TGTGCCAGTTGCAGTGCAACTAATGAAAAACTGTTTTTT,CASCSATNEKLFF
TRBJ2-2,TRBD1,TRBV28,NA,TGTGCCAGCAGCCTCCGGACAGGGGGCTTCGGCGGGGAGCTGTTTTTT,CASSLRTGGFGGELFF
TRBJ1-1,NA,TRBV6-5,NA,TGTGCCAGCAGTATTTCGGGAGCGAACACTGAAGCTTTCTTT,CASSISGANTEAFF
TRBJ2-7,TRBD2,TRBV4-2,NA,TGTGCCGGCAGCCAAGATGTGTTAGCGGGCTCCTACGAGCAGTACTTC,CAGSQDVLAGSYEQYF
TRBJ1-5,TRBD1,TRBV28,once,TGTGCCAGCAGACCTCAGGGGGTAGGACAGCCCCAGCATTTT,CASRPQGVGQPQHF
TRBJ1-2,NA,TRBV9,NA,TGTGCCAGCAGCGGAGGGAGGGGTTCCCATTATGGCTACACCTTC,CASSGGRGSHYGYTF
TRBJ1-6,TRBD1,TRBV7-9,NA,TGTGCCAGCGGACAGGGGTACATCAAATCACCCCTCCACTTT,CASGQGYIKSPLHF
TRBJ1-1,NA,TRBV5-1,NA,TGCGCCAGCAGCTTGGAGCGACAGAGAAGCCTGAACACTGAAGCTTTCTTT,CASSLERQRSLNTEAFF
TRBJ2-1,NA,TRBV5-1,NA,TGCGCCAGCAGCCCGAGGGGGGGCGGGTCCTACAATGAGCAGTTCTTC,CASSPRGGGSYNEQFF
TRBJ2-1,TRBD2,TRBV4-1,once,TGCGCCAGCAGCCAGGGACTAGCGGGACCCTACAATGAGCAGTTCTTC,CASSQGLAGPYNEQFF
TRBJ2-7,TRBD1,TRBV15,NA,TGTGCCACCAGCAGGGGAACCGACAGGGGGGGATACGAGCAGTACTTC,CATSRGTDRGGYEQYF
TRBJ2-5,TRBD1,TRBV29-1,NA,TGCAGCGTGGATCGACAGGGGGCGACGATTGGGTCCCAGTACTTC,CSVDRQGATIGSQYF
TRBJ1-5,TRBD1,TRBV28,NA,TGTGCCAGCAGTTTATTGGACAGGGGGCTTAGCAATCAGCCCCAGCATTTT,CASSLLDRGLSNQPQHF
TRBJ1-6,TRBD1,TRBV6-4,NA,TGTGCCAGCAGTGATAAGGGACAGGGGAGCCCTATGGATAATTCACCCCTCCACTTT,CASSDKGQGSPMDNSPLHF